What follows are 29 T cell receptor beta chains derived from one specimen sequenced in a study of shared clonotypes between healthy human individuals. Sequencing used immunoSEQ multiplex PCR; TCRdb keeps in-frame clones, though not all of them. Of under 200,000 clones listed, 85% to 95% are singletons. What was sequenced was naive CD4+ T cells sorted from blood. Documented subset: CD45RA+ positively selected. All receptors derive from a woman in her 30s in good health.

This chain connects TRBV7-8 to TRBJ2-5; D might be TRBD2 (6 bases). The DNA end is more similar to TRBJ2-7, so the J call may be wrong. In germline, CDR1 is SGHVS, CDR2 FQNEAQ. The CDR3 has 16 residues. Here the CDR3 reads CASSGIAVPKTYEQYF. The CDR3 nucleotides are TGTGCCAGCAGCGGAATAGCGGTCCCCAAAACCTACGAGCAGTACTTC.

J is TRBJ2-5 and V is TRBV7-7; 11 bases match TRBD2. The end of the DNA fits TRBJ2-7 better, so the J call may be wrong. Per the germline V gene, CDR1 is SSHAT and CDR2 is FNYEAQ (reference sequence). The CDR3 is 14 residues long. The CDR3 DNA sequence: TGTGCCAGCAGTTGGGGACTAGCGGTCTACGAGCAGTACTTC. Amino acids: CASSWGLAVYEQYF.

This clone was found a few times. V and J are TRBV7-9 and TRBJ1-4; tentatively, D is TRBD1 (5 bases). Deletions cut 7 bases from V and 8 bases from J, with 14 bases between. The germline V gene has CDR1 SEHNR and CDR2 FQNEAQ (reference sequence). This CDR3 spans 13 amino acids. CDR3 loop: CASIKGTGEKLFF. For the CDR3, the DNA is TGTGCCAGCATCAAGGGGACGGGAGAAAAACTGTTTTTT.

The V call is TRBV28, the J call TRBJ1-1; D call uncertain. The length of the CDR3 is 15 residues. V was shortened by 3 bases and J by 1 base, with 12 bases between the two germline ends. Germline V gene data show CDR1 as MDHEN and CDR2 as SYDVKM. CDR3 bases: TGTGCCAGCAGTTTCCTCACTCCACGGAACACTGAAGCTTTCTTT. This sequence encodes CASSFLTPRNTEAFF.

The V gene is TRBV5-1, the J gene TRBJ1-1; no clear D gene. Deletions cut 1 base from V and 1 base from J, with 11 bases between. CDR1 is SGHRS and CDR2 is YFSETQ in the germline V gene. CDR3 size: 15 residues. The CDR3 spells CASSLYSGQNTEAFF. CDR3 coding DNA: TGCGCCAGCAGCTTGTACAGCGGGCAGAACACTGAAGCTTTCTTT.

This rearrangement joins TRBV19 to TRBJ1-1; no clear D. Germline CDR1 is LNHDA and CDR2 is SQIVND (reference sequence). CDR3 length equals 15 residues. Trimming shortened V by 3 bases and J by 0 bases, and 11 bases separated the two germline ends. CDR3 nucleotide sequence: TGTGCCAGTAGTATTAAAGGGTCCTTGAACACTGAAGCTTTCTTT. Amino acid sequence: CASSIKGSLNTEAFF.

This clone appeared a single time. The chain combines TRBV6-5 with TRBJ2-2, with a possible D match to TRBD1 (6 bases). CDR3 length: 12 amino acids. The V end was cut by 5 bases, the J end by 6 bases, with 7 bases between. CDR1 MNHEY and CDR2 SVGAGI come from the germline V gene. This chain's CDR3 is CASSRTAGELFF. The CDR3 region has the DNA TGTGCCAGCAGTAGGACAGCCGGGGAGCTGTTTTTT.

The CDR3 DNA follows: TGCGCCAGCAGCTTTATAGGAGGACATCCTACCACCGGGGAGCTGTTTTTT. Residues: CASSFIGGHPTTGELFF. The chain employs TRBV5-1 and TRBJ2-2, with D perhaps being TRBD1 or TRBD2 (5 bases each). The CDR3 is made up of 17 amino acids. V lost 2 bases to trimming and J lost 4 bases, with 18 bases between them. The V gene's germline CDR1 is SGHRS and CDR2 YFSETQ.

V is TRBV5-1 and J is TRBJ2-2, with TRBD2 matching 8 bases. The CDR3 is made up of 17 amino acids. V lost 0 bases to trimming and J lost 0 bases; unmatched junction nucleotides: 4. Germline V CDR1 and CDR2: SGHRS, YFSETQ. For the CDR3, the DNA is TGCGCCAGCAGCTTGGAACCTAGCGGGCCGAACACCGGGGAGCTGTTTTTT. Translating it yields CASSLEPSGPNTGELFF.

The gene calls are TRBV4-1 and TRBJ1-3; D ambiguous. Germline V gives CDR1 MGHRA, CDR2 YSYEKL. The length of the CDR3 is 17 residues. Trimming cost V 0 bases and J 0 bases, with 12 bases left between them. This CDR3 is CASSQEGGPYSGNTIYF. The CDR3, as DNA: TGCGCCAGCAGCCAAGAGGGAGGGCCCTACTCTGGAAACACCATATATTTT.

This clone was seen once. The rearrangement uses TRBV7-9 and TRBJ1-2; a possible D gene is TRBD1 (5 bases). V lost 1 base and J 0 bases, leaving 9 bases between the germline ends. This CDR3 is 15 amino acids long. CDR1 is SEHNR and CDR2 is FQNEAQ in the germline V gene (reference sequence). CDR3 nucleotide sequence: TGTGCCAGCAGCTTAGTTCAGGGAGCTAACTATGGCTACACCTTC. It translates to CASSLVQGANYGYTF. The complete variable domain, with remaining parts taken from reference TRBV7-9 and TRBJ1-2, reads DTGVSQNPRHKITKRGQNVTFRCDPISEHNRLYWYRQTLGQGPEFLTYFQNEAQLEKSRLLSDRFSAERPKGSFSTLEIQRTEQGDSAMYLCASSLVQGANYGYTFGSGTRLTVV.

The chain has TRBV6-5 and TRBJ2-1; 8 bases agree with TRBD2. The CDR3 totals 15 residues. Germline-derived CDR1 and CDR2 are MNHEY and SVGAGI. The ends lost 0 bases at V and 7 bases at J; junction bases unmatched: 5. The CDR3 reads CASSYSWTSRNEQFF. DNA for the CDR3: TGTGCCAGCAGTTACTCTTGGACTAGCAGGAATGAGCAGTTCTTC.

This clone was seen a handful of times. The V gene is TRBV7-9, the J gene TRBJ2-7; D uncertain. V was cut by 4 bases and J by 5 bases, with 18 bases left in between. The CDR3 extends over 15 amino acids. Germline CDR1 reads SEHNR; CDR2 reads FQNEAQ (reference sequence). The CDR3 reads CASSSDGLPADEQYF. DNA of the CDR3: TGTGCCAGCAGCTCTGATGGGCTTCCCGCCGACGAGCAGTACTTC.

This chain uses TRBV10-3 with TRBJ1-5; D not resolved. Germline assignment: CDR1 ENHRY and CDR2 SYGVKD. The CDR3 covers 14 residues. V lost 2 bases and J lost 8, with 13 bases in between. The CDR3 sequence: CAISETALPEPQHF. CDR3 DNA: TGTGCCATCAGTGAGACAGCCCTCCCCGAGCCCCAGCATTTT.

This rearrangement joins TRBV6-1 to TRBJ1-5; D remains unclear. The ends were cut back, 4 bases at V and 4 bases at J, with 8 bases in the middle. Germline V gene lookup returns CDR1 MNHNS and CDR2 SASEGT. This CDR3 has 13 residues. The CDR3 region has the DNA TGTGCCAGCAGTGGGGCATGGAATCAGCCCCAGCATTTT. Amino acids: CASSGAWNQPQHF.

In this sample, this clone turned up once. The DNA of the CDR3 is TGTGCCAGCAGCGGTAGCCGTACCCGAGGGGGCCCGATCATCGCGGGAGAGACCCAGTACTTC. Translating it yields CASSGSRTRGGPIIAGETQYF. The V call is TRBV9, the J call TRBJ2-5, with 7 bases lining up with TRBD1. From germline, CDR1 is SGDLS and CDR2 YYNGEE. The ends lost 3 bases at V and 4 bases at J; junction bases unmatched: 27. This CDR3 contains 21 residues.

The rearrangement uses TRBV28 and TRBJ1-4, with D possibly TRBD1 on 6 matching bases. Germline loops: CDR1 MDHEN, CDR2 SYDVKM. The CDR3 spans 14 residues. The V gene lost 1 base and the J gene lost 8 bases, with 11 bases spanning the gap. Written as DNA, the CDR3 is TGTGCCAGCAGTTTATCTCAGGGGCACGAAAAACTGTTTTTT. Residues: CASSLSQGHEKLFF.

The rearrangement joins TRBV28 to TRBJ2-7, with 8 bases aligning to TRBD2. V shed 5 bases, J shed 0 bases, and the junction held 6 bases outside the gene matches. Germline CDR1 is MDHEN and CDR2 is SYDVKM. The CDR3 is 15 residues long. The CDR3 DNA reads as TGTGCCAGCAGTAAATACGGGGGGGGCTCCTACGAGCAGTACTTC. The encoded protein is CASSKYGGGSYEQYF.

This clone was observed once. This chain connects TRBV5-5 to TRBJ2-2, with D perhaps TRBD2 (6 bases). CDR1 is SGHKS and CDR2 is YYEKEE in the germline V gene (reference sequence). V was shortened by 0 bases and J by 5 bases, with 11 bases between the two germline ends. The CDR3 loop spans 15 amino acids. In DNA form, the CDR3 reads TGTGCCAGCAGCTTGGGTAGCGGCCCTACCGGGGAGCTGTTTTTT. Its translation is CASSLGSGPTGELFF. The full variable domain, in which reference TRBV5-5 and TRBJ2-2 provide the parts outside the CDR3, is DAGVTQSPTHLIKTRGQQVTLRCSPISGHKSVSWYQQVLGQGPQFIFQYYEKEERGRGNFPDRFSARQFPNYSSELNVNALLLGDSALYLCASSLGSGPTGELFFGEGSRLTVL.

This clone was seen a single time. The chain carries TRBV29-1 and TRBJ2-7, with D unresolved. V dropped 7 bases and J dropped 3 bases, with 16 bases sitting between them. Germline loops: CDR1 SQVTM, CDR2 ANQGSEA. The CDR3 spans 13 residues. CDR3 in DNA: TGCAGCGCCTCCCTCATGGACGGCTACGAGCAGTACTTC. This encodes CSASLMDGYEQYF.

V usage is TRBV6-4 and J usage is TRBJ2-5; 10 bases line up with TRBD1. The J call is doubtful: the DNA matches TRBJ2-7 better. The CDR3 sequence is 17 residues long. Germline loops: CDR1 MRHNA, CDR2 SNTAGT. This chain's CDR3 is CASSDFGQGDPFYEQYF. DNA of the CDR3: TGTGCCAGCAGTGACTTTGGACAGGGGGACCCCTTTTACGAGCAGTACTTC.

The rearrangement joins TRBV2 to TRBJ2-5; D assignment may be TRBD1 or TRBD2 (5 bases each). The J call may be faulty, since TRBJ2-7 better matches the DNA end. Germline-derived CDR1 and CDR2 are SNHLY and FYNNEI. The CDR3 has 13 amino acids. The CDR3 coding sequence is TGTGCCAGCAGGGCCCGACAGAGCGGCGAGCAGTACTTC. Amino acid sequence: CASRARQSGEQYF.

The CDR3 region has the DNA TGTGCCAGTAGTATCCCCGGACGCCATCGAGATGGCTACACCTTC. Translated: CASSIPGRHRDGYTF. This sequence joins TRBV19 and TRBJ1-2; no definite D call. Trimming removed 3 bases from V and 6 bases from J, with 17 bases in between. The CDR3 loop spans 15 amino acids. From germline, CDR1 is LNHDA and CDR2 SQIVND (reference sequence). The whole variable domain, remainder taken from reference TRBV19 and TRBJ1-2, is DGGITQSPKYLFRKEGQNVTLSCEQNLNHDAMYWYRQDPGQGLRLIYYSQIVNDFQKGDIAEGYSVSREKKESFPLTVTSAQKNPTAFYLCASSIPGRHRDGYTFGSGTRLTVV.

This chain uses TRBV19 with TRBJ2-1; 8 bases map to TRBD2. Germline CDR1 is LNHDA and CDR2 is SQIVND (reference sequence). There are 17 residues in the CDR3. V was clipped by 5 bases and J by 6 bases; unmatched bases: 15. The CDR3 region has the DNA TGTGCCAGTAGTCTCGACCCCACTAGCGGCCTCCTCAATGAGCAGTTCTTC. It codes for CASSLDPTSGLLNEQFF.

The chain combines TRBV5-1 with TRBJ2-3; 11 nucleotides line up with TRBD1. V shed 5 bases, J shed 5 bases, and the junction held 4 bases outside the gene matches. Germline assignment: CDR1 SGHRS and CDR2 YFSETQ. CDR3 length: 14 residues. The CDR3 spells CASRRDRGEDTQYF. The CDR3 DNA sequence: TGCGCCAGCAGACGGGACAGGGGGGAAGATACGCAGTATTTT.

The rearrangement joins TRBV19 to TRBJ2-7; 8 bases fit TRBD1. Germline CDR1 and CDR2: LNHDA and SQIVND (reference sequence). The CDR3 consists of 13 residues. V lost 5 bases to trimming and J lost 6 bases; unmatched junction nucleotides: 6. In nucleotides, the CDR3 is TGTGCCAGTAGTTCGGACAGGGCCTCCGAGCAGTACTTC. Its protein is CASSSDRASEQYF. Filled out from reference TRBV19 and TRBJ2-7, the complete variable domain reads DGGITQSPKYLFRKEGQNVTLSCEQNLNHDAMYWYRQDPGQGLRLIYYSQIVNDFQKGDIAEGYSVSREKKESFPLTVTSAQKNPTAFYLCASSSDRASEQYFGPGTRLTVT.

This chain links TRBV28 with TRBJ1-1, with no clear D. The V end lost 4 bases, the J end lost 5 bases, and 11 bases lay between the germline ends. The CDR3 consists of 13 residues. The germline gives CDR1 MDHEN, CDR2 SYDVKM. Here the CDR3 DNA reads TGTGCCAGCAGTTGGATCATGGAGACTGAAGCTTTCTTT. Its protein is CASSWIMETEAFF.

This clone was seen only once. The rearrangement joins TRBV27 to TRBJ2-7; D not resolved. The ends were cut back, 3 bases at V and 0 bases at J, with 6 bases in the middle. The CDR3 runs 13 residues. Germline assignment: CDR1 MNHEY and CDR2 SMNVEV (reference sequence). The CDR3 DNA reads TGTGCCAGCAGTTTCGGACCCTCCTACGAGCAGTACTTC. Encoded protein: CASSFGPSYEQYF.

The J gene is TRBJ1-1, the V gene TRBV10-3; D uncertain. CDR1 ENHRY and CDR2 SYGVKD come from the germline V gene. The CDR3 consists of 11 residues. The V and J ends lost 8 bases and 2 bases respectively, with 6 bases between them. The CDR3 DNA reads TGTGCCATCCGGGCTAACACTGAAGCTTTCTTT. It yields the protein CAIRANTEAFF.